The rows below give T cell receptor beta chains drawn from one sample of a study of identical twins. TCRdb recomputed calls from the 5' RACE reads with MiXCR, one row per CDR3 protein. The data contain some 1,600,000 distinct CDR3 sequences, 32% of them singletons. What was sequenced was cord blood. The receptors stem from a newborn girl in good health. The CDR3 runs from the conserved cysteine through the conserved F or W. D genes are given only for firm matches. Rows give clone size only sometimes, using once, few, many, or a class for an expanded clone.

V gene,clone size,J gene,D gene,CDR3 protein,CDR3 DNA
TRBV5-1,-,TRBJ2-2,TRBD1,CATRGTNTGELFF,TGCGCCACCAGGGGGACGAACACCGGGGAGCTGTTTTTT
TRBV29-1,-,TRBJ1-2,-,CSVDIYYTF,TGCAGCGTTGATATTTACTACACCTTC
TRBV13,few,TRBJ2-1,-,CASSPLRGSRNEQFF,TGTGCCAGCAGCCCCCTAAGAGGGTCCAGGAATGAGCAGTTCTTC
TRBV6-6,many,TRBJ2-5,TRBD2,CASSETSGQETQYF,TGTGCCAGCAGTGAGACTAGCGGGCAAGAGACCCAGTACTTC
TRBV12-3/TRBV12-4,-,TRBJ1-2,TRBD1,CASSQGRGGNYGYTF,TGTGCCAGCAGCCAGGGGCGAGGGGGCAACTATGGCTACACCTTC
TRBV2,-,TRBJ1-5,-,CASSVFRGEGQPQHF,TGTGCCAGCAGTGTCTTTAGAGGGGAAGGGCAGCCCCAGCATTTT
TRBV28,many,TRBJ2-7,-,CASSSPNRAGITYEQYF,TGTGCCAGCAGTTCCCCGAATCGGGCGGGAATTACCTACGAGCAGTACTTC
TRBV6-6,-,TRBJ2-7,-,CASSYSKGSSYEQYF,TGTGCCAGCAGTTACTCGAAGGGTTCCTCCTACGAGCAGTACTTC
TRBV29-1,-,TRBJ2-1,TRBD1,CSASQGSNEQFF,TGCAGCGCCTCACAGGGGTCCAATGAGCAGTTCTTC
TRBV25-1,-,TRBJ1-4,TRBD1,CASSDIRGREKLFF,TGTGCCAGCAGTGATATCAGGGGGCGGGAAAAACTGTTTTTT
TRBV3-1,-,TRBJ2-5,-,CASSQSSETQYF,TGTGCCAGCAGCCAATCCTCGGAGACCCAGTACTTC
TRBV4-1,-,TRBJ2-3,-,CASSQARGRSTDTQYF,TGCGCCAGCAGCCAAGCCCGGGGGAGGAGCACAGATACGCAGTATTTT
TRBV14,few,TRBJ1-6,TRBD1,CASSPTGALRNSPLHF,TGTGCCAGCAGCCCGACAGGGGCCTTGAGAAATTCACCCCTCCACTTT
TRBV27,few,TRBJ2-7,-,CASSTNRGLQTSHEQYF,TGTGCCAGCAGTACTAACCGGGGCCTCCAAACTTCCCACGAGCAGTACTTC